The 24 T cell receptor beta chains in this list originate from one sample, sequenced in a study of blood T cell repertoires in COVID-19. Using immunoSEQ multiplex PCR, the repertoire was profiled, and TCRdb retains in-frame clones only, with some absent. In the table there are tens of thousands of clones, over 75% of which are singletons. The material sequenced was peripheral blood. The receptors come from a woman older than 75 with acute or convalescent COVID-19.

The CDR3 here is CASSQVFGSGLVQGKETQYF. The DNA for the CDR3 is TGTGCCAGCAGCCAAGTTTTCGGCTCGGGACTAGTTCAGGGTAAAGAGACCCAGTACTTC. This chain joins TRBV4-2 and TRBJ2-5; TRBD2 agrees at 8 bases. Germline assignment: CDR1 LGHNA and CDR2 YNFKEQ. The V gene end was trimmed by 1 base and the J gene end by 3 bases; junction bases not matched to a gene: 19. The CDR3 is 20 residues long.

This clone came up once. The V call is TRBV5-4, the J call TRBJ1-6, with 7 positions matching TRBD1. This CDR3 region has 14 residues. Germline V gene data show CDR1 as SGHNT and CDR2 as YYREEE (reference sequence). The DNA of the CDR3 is TGTGCGTTGGGTCGAGCAGGGGGAAATTCACCCCTCCACTTT. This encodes CALGRAGGNSPLHF.

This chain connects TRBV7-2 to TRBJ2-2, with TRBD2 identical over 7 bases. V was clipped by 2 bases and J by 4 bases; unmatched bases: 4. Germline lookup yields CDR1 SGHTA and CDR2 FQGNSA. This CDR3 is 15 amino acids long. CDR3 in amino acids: CASSLKLASTGELFF. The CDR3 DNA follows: TGTGCCAGCAGCTTAAAACTAGCGTCCACCGGGGAGCTGTTTTTT.

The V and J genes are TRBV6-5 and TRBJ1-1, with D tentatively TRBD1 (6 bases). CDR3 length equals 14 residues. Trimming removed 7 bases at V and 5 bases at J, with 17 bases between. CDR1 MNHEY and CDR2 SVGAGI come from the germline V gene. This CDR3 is CASKKQGERTEAFF. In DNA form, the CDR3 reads TGTGCCAGCAAGAAACAGGGAGAGCGTACTGAAGCTTTCTTT.

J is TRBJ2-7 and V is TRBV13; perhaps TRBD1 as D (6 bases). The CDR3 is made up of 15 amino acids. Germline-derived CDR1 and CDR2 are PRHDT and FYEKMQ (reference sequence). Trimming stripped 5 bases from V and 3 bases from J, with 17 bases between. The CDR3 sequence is CASSRNPDRDYEQYF. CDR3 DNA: TGTGCCAGCAGCCGCAACCCGGACAGAGACTACGAGCAGTACTTC.

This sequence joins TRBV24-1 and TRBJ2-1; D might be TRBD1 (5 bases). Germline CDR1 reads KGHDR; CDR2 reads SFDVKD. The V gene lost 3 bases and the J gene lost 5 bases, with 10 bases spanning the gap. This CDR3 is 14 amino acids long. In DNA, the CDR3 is TGTGCCACCAGTGATCCAGGGTCCCACAATGAGCAGTTCTTC. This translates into CATSDPGSHNEQFF.

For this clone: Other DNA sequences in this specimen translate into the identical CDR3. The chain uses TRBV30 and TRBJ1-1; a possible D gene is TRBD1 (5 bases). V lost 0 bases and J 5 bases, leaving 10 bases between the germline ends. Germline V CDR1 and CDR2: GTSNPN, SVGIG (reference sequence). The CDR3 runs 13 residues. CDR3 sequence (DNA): TGTGCCTGGAGTGTCAGGGTGGGGACTGAAGCTTTCTTT. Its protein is CAWSVRVGTEAFF.

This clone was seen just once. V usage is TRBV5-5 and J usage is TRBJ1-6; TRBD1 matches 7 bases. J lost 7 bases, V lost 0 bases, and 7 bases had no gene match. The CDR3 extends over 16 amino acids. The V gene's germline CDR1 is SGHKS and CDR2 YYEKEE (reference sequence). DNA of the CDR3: TGTGCCAGCAGCTTGGCGATACAGGGGTTGAATTCACCCCTCCACTTT. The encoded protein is CASSLAIQGLNSPLHF. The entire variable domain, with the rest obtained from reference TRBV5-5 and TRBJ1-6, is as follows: DAGVTQSPTHLIKTRGQQVTLRCSPISGHKSVSWYQQVLGQGPQFIFQYYEKEERGRGNFPDRFSARQFPNYSSELNVNALLLGDSALYLCASSLAIQGLNSPLHFGNGTRLTVT.

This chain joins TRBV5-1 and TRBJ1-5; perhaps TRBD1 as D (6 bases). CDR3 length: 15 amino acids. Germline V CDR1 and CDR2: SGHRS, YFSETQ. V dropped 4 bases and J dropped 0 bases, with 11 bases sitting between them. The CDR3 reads CASSRDNFSNQPQHF. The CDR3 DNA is TGCGCCAGCAGCCGGGACAATTTTAGCAATCAGCCCCAGCATTTT.

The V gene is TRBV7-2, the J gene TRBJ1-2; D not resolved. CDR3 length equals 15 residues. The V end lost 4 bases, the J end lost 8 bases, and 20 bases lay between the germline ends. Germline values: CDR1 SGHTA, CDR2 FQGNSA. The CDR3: CASSSEARPFGGYTF. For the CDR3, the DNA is TGTGCCAGCAGCTCTGAAGCCAGGCCTTTTGGAGGCTACACCTTC.

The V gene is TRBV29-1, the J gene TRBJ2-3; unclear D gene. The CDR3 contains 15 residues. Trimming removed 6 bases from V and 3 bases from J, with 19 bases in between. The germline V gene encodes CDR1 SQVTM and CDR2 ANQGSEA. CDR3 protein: CSVEELPRSTDTQYF. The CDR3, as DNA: TGCAGCGTCGAGGAGCTCCCCCGAAGTACAGATACGCAGTATTTT.

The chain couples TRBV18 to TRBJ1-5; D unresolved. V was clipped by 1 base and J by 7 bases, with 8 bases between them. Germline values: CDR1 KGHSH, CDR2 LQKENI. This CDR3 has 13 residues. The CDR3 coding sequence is TGTGCCAGCTCACCACAGGGAGGACAGCCCCAGCATTTT. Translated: CASSPQGGQPQHF.

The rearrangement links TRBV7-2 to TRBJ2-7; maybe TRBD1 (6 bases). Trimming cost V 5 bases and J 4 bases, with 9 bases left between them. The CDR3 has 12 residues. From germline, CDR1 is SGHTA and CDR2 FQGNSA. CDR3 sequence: CASSQQGYEQYF. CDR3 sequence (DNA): TGTGCCAGCAGCCAGCAGGGGTACGAGCAGTACTTC.

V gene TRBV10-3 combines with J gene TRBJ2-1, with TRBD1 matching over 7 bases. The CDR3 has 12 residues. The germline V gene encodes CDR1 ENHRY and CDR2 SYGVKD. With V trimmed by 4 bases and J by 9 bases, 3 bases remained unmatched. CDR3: CAISAPGGEQFF. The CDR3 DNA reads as TGTGCCATCAGTGCGCCAGGGGGTGAGCAGTTCTTC.

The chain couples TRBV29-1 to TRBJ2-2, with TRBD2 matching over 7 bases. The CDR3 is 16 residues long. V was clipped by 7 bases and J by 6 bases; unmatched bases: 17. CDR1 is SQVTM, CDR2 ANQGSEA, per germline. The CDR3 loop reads CSAREAGLMGAGELFF. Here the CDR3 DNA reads TGCAGCGCCCGGGAGGCAGGGCTTATGGGGGCCGGGGAGCTGTTTTTT.

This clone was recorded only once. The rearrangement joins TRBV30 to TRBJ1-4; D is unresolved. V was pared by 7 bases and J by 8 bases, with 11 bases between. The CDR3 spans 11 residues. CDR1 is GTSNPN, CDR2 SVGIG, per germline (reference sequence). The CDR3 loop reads CAFKIREKLFF. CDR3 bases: TGTGCCTTCAAAATTCGGGAAAAACTGTTTTTT.

The CDR3 DNA reads TGTGCCAGCTTCGGTACAGGGGCCACCTACGAGCAGTACTTC. This codes for CASFGTGATYEQYF. V is TRBV28 and J is TRBJ2-7; 7 bases line up with TRBD1. The CDR3 totals 14 residues. The junction had 9 bases not matched to a gene; V was cut back by 8 bases and J by 2 bases. CDR1 MDHEN and CDR2 SYDVKM come from the germline V gene. Complete variable domain (other parts from reference TRBV28 and TRBJ2-7): DVKVTQSSRYLVKRTGEKVFLECVQDMDHENMFWYRQDPGLGLRLIYFSYDVKMKEKGDIPEGYSVSREKKERFSLILESASTNQTSMYLCASFGTGATYEQYFGPGTRLTVT.

The CDR3 nucleotides are TGCGCCAGCAGCTCGGAGGCAGGGGGGCATTTGAGTACGCAGTATTTT. Protein: CASSSEAGGHLSTQYF. The chain joins TRBV5-1 to TRBJ2-3, with TRBD1 as a possible D gene (7 bases). This CDR3 has 16 amino acids. Germline V gene lookup returns CDR1 SGHRS and CDR2 YFSETQ. V gave up 3 bases and J gave up 8 bases, with 22 bases separating them.

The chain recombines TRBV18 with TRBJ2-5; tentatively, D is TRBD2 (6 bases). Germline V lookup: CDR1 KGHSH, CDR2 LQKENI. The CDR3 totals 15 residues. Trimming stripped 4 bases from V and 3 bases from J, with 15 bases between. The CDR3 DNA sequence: TGTGCCAGCTCACTTTCGGCGCTAGCGAAAGAGACCCAGTACTTC. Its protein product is CASSLSALAKETQYF.

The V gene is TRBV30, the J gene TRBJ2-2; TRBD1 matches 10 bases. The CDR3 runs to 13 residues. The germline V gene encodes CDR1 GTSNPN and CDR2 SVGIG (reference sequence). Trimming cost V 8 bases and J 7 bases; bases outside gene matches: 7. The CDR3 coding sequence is TGTGCCCGACAGGGGGCGCCTGGCGGGGAGCTGTTTTTT. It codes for CARQGAPGGELFF. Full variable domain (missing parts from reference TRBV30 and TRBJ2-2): SQTIHQWPATLVQPVGSPLSLECTVEGTSNPNLYWYRQAAGRGLQLLFYSVGIGQISSEVPQNLSASRPQDRQFILSSKKLLLSDSGFYLCARQGAPGGELFFGEGSRLTVL.

CDR3 DNA sequence: TGTGCCAGCAGCTTAGCGGGTGGCAGGCGAAGTGGCTACACCTTC. Its protein is CASSLAGGRRSGYTF. The rearrangement uses TRBV7-9 and TRBJ1-2; D remains unclear. Between the trimmed V and J ends, which lost 0 bases and 7 bases, there was a span of 15 bases. The germline V gene encodes CDR1 SEHNR and CDR2 FQNEAQ (reference sequence). The CDR3 contains 15 residues.

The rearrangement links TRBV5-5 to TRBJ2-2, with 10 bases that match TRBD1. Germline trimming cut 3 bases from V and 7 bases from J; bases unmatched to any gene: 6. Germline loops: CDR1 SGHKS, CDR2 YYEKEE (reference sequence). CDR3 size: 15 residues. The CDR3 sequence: CASSWGTGEVGELFF. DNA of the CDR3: TGTGCCAGCAGCTGGGGGACAGGGGAGGTCGGGGAGCTGTTTTTT. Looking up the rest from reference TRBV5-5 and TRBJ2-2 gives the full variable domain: DAGVTQSPTHLIKTRGQQVTLRCSPISGHKSVSWYQQVLGQGPQFIFQYYEKEERGRGNFPDRFSARQFPNYSSELNVNALLLGDSALYLCASSWGTGEVGELFFGEGSRLTVL.

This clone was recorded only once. The CDR3 DNA reads TGTGCCAGCAGCTTAGGGGAGGGTGTCAATTCACCCCTCCACTTT. Amino acid sequence: CASSLGEGVNSPLHF. V gene TRBV7-2 combines with J gene TRBJ1-6; D gene ambiguous. Germline V lookup: CDR1 SGHTA, CDR2 FQGNSA. V gave up 1 base and J gave up 7 bases, with 11 bases separating them. The CDR3 is 15 amino acids.

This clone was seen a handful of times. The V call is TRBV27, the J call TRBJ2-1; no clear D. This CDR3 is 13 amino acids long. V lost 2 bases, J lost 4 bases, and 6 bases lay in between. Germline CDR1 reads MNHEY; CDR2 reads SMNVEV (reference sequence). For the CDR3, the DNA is TGTGCCAGCAGTTTAAACTGGTACAATGAGCAGTTCTTC. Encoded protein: CASSLNWYNEQFF.